This TCR beta chain was identified in a study of PD-L1 blockade in urothelial cancer. At the level of the study: Anywhere from 0 to 3 prior chemotherapy regimens had been received by patients.

The V gene lost 8 bases and the J gene lost 0 bases, with 17 bases spanning the gap. The CDR3 covers 16 residues. Germline V CDR1 and CDR2: LNHDA, SQIVND (reference sequence). Data came from immunoSEQ multiplex PCR; TCRdb stores just in-frame clones and leaves some out. The sample consists of approximately 100,000 clones, 90% to 95% of them appearing once. Diagnoses among patients were locally advanced or metastatic urothelial carcinoma. The sample in question was PBMCs, obtained around atezolizumab (anti-PD-L1) treatment. The chain couples TRBV19 to TRBJ2-1; no clear D. This receptor was taken from a woman older than 75 with urothelial cancer. CDR3 in amino acids: CASYGQWASSYNEQFF. CDR3 DNA sequence: TGTGCCAGTTACGGCCAATGGGCGAGCTCCTACAATGAGCAGTTCTTC.